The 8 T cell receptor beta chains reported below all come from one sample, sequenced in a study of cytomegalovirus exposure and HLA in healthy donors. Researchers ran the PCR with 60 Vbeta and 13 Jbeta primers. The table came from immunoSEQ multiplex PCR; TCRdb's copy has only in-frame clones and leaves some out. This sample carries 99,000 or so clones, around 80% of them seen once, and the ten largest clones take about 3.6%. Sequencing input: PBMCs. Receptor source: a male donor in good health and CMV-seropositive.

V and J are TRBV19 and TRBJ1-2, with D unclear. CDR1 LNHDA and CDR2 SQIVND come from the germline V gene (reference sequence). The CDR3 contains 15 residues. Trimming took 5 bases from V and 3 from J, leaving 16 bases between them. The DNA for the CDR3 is TGTGCCAGTAGTGGTGGTCCCGGGTGGGACTATGGCTACACCTTC. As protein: CASSGGPGWDYGYTF.

CDR3 nucleotides: TGTGCCAGCAGCTTGGCCCAGGGCACAAGGGTGAACACTGAAGCTTTCTTT. It codes for CASSLAQGTRVNTEAFF. The V gene is TRBV5-4, the J gene TRBJ1-1; D possibly corresponds to TRBD1 (5 bases). With 0 bases removed from V and 0 bases from J, the gap between germline ends came to 15 bases. The germline V gene has CDR1 SGHNT and CDR2 YYREEE (reference sequence). CDR3 length equals 17 residues.

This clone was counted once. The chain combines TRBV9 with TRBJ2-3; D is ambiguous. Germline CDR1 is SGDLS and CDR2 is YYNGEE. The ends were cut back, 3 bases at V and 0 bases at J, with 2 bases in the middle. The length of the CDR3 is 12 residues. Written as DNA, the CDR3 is TGTGCCAGCAGCGCAAGCACAGATACGCAGTATTTT. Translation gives CASSASTDTQYF.

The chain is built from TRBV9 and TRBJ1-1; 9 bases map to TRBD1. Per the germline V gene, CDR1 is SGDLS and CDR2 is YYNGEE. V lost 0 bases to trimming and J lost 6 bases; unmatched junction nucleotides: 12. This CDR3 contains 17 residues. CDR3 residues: CASSVEGTGSSIAEAFF. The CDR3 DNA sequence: TGTGCCAGCAGCGTAGAAGGGACAGGGTCTTCTATCGCTGAAGCTTTCTTT.

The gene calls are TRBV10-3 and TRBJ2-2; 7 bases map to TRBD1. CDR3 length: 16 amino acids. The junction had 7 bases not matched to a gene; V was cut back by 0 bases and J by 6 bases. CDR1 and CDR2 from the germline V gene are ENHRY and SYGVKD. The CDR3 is CAISESRDSGAGELFF. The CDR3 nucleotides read TGTGCCATCAGTGAGTCGAGGGACAGCGGAGCCGGGGAGCTGTTTTTT.

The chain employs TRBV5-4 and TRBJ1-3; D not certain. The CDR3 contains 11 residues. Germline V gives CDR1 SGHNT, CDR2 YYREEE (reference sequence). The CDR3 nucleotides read TGTGTCCTCTCCTCTGGAAACACCATATATTTT. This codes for CVLSSGNTIYF. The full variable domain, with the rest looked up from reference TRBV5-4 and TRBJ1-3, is ETGVTQSPTHLIKTRGQQVTLRCSSQSGHNTVSWYQQALGQGPQFIFQYYREEENGRGNFPPRFSGLQFPNYSSELNVNALELDDSALYLCVLSSGNTIYFGEGSWLTVV.

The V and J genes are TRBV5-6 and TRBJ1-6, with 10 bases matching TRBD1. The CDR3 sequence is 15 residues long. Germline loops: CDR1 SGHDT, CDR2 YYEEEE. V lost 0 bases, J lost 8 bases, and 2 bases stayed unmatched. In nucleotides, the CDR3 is TGTGCCAGCAGCTTGGGGGACAGGGGCTATTCACCCCTCCACTTT. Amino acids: CASSLGDRGYSPLHF.

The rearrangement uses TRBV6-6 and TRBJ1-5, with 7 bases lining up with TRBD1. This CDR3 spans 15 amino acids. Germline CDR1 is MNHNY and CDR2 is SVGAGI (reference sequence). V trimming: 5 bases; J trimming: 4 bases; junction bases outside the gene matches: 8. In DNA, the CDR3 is TGTGCCAGCAGTCGGAACCGACAGGGAAATCAGCCCCAGCATTTT. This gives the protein CASSRNRQGNQPQHF.